This T cell receptor beta chain was sequenced for a study of cytomegalovirus exposure and HLA in healthy donors. PCR was performed using 60 Vbeta and 13 Jbeta primers. The method was immunoSEQ multiplex PCR; TCRdb's version includes in-frame clones alone and lacks a portion of them. The sample holds about 170,000 clones; about 88% are singletons and the top ten take approximately 2.5%. V shed 4 bases and J shed 2 bases, with 9 bases lying between them. Germline V lookup: CDR1 SGHAT, CDR2 FQDESV (reference sequence). The CDR3 has 14 amino acids. Turning to this clone: Its matching antigen is unknown.

Whole-study findings and limits: A few chains tied to CMV proved CMV antigen-specific in vitro.

V and J are TRBV11-1 and TRBJ2-1; tentatively, D is TRBD2 (6 bases). The sequenced sample consisted of PBMCs. The sequence was collected from a man aged 25-40 years in good health and CMV-seropositive. The DNA of the CDR3 is TGTGCCAGCAGCTCGATAGCGGCCTACAATGAGCAGTTCTTC. It specifies CASSSIAAYNEQFF.